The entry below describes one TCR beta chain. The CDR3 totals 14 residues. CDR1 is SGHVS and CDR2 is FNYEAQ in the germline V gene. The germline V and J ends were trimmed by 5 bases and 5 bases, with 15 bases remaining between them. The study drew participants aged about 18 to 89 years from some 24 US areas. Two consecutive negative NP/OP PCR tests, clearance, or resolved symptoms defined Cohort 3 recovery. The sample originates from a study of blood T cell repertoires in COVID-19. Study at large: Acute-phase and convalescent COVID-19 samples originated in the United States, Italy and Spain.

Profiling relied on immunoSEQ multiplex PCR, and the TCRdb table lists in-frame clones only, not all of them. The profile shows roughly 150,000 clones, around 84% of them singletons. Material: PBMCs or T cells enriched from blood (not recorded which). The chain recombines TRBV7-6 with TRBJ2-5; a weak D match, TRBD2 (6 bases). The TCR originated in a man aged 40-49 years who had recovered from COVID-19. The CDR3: CASSPHSSEETQYF. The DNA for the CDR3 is TGTGCCAGCAGCCCGCACTCTAGCGAGGAGACCCAGTACTTC.